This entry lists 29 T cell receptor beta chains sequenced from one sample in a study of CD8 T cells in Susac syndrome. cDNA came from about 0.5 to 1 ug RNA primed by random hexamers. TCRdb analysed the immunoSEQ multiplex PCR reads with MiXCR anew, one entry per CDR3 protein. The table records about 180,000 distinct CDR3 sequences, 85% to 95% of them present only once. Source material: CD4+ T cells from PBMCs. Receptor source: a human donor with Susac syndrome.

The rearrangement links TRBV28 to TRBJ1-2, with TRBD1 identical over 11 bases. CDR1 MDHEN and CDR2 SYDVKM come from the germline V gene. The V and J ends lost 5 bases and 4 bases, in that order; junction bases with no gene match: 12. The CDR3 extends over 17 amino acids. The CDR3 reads CASSTRTGGAHSYGYTF. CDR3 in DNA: TGTGCCAGCAGTACCCGGACAGGGGGCGCCCACTCCTATGGCTACACCTTC.

The CDR3: CASSFPQETQYF. The CDR3 coding sequence is TGTGCCAGCAGCTTCCCCCAAGAGACCCAGTACTTC. The V gene is TRBV5-4, the J gene TRBJ2-5; D unresolved. Germline values: CDR1 SGHNT, CDR2 YYREEE (reference sequence). Trimming took off 2 bases at V and 1 base at J, with 3 bases between the two ends. The CDR3 sequence is 12 residues long.

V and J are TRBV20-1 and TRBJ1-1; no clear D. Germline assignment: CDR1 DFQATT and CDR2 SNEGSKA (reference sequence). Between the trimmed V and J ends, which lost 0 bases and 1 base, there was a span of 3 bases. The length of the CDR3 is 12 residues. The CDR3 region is CSARDKNTEAFF. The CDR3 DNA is TGCAGTGCTAGAGACAAGAACACTGAAGCTTTCTTT.

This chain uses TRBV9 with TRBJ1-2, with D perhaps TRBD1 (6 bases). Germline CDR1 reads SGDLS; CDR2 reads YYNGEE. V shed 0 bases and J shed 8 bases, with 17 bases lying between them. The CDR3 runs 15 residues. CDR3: CASSVATGPLGGYTF. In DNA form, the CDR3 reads TGTGCCAGCAGCGTAGCTACAGGGCCTCTCGGGGGCTACACCTTC.

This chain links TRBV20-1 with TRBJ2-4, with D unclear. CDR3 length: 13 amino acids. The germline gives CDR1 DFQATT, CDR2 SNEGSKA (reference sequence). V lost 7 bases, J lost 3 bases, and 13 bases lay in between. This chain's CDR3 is CSVSVVGKNIQYF. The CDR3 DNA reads TGCAGTGTGAGCGTGGTAGGCAAAAACATTCAGTACTTC.

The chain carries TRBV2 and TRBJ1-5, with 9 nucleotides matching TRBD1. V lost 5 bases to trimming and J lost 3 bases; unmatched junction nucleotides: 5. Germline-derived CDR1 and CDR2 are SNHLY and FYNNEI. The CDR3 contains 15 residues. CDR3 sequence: CASSFDRGNNQPQHF. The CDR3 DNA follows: TGTGCCAGCAGTTTCGACAGGGGGAACAATCAGCCCCAGCATTTT.

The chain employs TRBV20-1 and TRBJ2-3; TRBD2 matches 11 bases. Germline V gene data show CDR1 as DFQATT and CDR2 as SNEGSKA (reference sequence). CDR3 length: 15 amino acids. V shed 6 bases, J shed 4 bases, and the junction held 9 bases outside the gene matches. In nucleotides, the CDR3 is TGCAGTGCAAGGATAGCGGGGGGGCGTCCAGATACGCAGTATTTT. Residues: CSARIAGGRPDTQYF.

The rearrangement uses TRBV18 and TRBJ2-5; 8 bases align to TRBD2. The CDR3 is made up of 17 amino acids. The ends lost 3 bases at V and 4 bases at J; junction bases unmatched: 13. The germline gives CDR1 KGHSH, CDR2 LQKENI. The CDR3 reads CASSPATTSGVGETQYF. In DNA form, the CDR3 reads TGTGCCAGCTCACCGGCCACTACTAGCGGCGTTGGAGAGACCCAGTACTTC. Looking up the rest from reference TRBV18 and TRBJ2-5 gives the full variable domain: NAGVMQNPRHLVRRRGQEARLRCSPMKGHSHVYWYRQLPEEGLKFMVYLQKENIIDESGMPKERFSAEFPKEGPSILRIQQVVRGDSAAYFCASSPATTSGVGETQYFGPGTRLLVL.

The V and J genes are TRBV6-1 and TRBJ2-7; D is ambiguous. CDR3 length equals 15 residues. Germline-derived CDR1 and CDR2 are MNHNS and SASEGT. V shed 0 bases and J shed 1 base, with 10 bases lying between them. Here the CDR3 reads CASSEALIVSYEQYF. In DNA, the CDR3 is TGTGCCAGCAGTGAAGCGCTGATAGTGTCCTACGAGCAGTACTTC.

CDR3 sequence reads: CASSQAGTEINQPQHF. The CDR3 DNA reads as TGTGCCAGCAGCCAGGCCGGGACGGAGATCAATCAGCCCCAGCATTTT. V gene TRBV3-1 combines with J gene TRBJ1-5; D might be TRBD1 (5 bases). CDR1 is LGHDT and CDR2 is YNNKEL in the germline V gene (reference sequence). The CDR3 runs 16 residues. V lost 3 bases and J lost 3, with 15 bases in between.

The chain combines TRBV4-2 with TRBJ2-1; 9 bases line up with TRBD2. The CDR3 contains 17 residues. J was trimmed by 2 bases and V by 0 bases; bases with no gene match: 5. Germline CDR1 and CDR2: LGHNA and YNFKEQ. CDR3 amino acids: CASSQEVGGRAYNEQFF. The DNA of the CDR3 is TGTGCCAGCAGCCAAGAGGTGGGCGGGAGGGCCTACAATGAGCAGTTCTTC.

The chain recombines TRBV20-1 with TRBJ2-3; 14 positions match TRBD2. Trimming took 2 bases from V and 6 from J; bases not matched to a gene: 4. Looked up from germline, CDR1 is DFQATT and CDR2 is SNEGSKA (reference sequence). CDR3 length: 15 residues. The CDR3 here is CSARSGLAGADTQYF. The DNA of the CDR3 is TGCAGTGCTAGATCGGGACTAGCGGGAGCGGATACGCAGTATTTT.

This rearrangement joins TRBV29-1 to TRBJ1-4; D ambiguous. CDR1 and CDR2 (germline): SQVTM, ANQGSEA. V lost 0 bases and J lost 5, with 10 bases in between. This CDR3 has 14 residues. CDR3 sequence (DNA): TGCAGCGTTGAAGAGAAGGGAACCAATGAAAAACTGTTTTTT. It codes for CSVEEKGTNEKLFF.

DNA of the CDR3: TGTGCCAGCAGTGACGGGACAGAACAAGCTTTCTTT. It yields the protein CASSDGTEQAFF. This sequence joins TRBV2 and TRBJ1-1, with TRBD1 matching over 7 bases. This CDR3 spans 12 amino acids. The germline CDR1 and CDR2 sequences are SNHLY and FYNNEI. After removal of 3 bases from V and 9 bases from J, the junction contained 4 bases not matched to a gene.

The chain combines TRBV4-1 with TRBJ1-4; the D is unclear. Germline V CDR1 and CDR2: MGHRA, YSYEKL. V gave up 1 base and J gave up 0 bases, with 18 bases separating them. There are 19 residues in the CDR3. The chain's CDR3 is CASSQVGISRGATNEKLFF. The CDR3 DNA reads TGCGCCAGCAGCCAAGTAGGGATTTCTAGAGGAGCAACTAATGAAAAACTGTTTTTT.

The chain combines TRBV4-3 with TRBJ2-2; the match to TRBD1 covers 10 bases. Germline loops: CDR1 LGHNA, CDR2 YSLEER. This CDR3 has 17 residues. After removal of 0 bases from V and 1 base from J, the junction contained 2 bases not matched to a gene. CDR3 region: CASSQEGQGLNTGELFF. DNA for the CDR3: TGCGCCAGCAGCCAAGAGGGACAGGGGTTGAACACCGGGGAGCTGTTTTTT.

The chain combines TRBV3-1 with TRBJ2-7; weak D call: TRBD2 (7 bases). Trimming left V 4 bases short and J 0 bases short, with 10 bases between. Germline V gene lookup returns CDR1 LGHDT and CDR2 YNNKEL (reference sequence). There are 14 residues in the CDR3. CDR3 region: CASSPGGYSYEQYF. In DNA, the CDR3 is TGTGCCAGCAGCCCGGGGGGCTACTCCTACGAGCAGTACTTC.

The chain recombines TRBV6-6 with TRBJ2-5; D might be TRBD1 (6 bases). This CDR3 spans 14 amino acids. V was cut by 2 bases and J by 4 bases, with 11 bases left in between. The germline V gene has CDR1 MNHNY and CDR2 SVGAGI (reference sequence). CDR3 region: CASSYDSRGETQYF. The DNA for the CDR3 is TGTGCCAGCAGTTACGATTCCAGGGGAGAGACCCAGTACTTC.

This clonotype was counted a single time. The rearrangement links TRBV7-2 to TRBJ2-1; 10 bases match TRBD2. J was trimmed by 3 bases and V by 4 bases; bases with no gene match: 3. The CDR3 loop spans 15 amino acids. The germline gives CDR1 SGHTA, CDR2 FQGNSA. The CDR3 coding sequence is TGTGCCAGCAGCTCCCGACTAGCGGGCTACAATGAGCAGTTCTTC. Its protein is CASSSRLAGYNEQFF.

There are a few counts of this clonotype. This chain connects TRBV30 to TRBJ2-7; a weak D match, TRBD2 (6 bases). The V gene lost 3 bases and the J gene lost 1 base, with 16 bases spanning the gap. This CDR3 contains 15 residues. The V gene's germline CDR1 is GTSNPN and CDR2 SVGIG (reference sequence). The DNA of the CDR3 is TGTGCCTGGAGCGCCGGCGGCGGGACGTCCTACGAGCAGTACTTC. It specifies CAWSAGGGTSYEQYF.

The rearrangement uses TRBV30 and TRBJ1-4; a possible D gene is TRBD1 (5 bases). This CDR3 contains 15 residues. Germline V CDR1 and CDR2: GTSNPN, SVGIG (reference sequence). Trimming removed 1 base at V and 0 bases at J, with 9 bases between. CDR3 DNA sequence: TGTGCCTGGAGTGAAGGGGTCGCAACTAATGAAAAACTGTTTTTT. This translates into CAWSEGVATNEKLFF.

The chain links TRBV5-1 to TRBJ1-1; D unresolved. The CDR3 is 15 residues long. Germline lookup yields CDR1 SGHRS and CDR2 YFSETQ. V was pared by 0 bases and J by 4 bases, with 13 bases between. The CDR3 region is CASSLAAPGSTEAFF. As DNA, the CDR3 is TGCGCCAGCAGCTTGGCCGCTCCGGGTAGCACTGAAGCTTTCTTT.

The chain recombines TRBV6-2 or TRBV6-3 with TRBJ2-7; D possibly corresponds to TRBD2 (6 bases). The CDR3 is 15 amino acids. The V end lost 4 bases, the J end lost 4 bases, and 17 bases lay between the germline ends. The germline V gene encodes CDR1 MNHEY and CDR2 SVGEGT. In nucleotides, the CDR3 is TGTGCCAGCAGTTCCCCGGGACGGGGGATTTACGAGCAGTACTTC. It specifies CASSSPGRGIYEQYF.

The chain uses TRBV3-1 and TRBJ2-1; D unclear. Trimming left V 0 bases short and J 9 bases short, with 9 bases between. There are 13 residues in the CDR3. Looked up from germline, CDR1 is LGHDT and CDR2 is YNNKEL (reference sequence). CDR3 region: CASSQEVAGEQFF. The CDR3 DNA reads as TGTGCCAGCAGCCAAGAGGTGGCTGGTGAGCAGTTCTTC.

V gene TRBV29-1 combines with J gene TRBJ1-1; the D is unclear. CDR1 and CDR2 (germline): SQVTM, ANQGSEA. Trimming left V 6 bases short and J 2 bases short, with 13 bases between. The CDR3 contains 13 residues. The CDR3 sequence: CSVTPISNTEAFF. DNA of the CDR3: TGCAGCGTCACCCCGATTTCAAACACTGAAGCTTTCTTT.

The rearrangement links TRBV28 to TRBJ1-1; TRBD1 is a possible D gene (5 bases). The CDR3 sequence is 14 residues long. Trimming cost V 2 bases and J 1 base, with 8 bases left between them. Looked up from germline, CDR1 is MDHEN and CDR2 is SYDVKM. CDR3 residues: CASSLTRENTEAFF. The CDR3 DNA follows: TGTGCCAGCAGTTTAACCAGGGAGAACACTGAAGCTTTCTTT.

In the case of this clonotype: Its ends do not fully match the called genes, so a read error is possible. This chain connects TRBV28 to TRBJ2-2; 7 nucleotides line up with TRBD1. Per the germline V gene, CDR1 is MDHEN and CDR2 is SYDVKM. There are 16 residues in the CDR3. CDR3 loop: CASSASGGSNTGELFF. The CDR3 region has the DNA TGTGCCAGCAGTGCCTCAGGGGGATCGAACACCGGGGAGCTGTTTTTC.

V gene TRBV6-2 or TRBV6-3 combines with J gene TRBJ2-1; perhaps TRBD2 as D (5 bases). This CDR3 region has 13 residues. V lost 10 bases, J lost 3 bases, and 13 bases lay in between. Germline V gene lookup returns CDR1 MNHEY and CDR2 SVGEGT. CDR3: CATLPSRYNEQFF. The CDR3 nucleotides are TGTGCCACACTACCTAGCCGCTACAATGAGCAGTTCTTC.

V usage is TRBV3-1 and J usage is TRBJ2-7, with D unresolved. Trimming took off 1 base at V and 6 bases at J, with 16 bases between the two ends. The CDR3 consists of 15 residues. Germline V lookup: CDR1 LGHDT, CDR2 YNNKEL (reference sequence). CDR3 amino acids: CASSQGRGFGTEQYF. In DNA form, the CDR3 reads TGTGCCAGCAGCCAAGGGAGAGGCTTTGGCACCGAGCAGTACTTC.